The sequence of this T cell receptor (beta chain) was determined in a study of vaccination and CD4 T cells after COVID-19. Across the study: Overlapping peptides covering the spike proteins of SARS-CoV-2, HCoV-NL63, HCoV-OC43 and HCoV-229E were added to stimulate cells.

Germline values: CDR1 DFQATT, CDR2 SNEGSKA (reference sequence). The V end lost 3 bases, the J end lost 2 bases, and 14 bases lay between the germline ends. The CDR3 runs 14 residues. Concerning this clonotype itself: Its antigen is as yet unknown.

Sequenced with the Oncomine TCR Beta short-read assay was DNA taken from cultured CD4+ T cells. MiXCR was run by TCRdb on the PCR reads, yielding one entry per CDR3 protein. The table lists some 16,000 distinct CDR3 sequences, approximately 50% of them singletons. Time point described: late sampling 161 to 241 days after vaccination in a few convalescent patients. Stated treatment: roughly ten-day PBMC culture with coronavirus spike peptide pools or control peptides (ViraFEST assay). ViraFEST used peptide pools to expand antigen-specific T cells and subsequently sequenced their TCRs. The TCR was taken from a human donor who had recovered from COVID-19. The V and J genes are TRBV20-1 and TRBJ2-7; unclear D gene. The sample consisted of CD4+ T cells from blood, cultured in vitro, taken about 7 months after SARS-CoV-2 vaccination. This chain's CDR3 is CSARDPFRTYEQYF. As DNA, the CDR3 is TGCAGTGCTAGGGACCCCTTTCGTACCTACGAGCAGTACTTC.